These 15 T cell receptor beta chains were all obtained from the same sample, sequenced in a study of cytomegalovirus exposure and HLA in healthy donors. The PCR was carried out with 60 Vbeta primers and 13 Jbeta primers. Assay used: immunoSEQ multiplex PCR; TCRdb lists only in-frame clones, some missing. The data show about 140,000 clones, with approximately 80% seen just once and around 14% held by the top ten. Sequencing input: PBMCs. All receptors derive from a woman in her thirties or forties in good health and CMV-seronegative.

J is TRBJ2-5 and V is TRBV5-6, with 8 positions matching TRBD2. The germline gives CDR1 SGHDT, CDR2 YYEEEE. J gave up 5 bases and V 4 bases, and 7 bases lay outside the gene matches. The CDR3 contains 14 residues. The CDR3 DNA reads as TGTGCCAGCAGCGTCGGGGGGGCCCGTGAGACCCAGTACTTC. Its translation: CASSVGGARETQYF. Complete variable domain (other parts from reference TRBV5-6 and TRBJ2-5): DAGVTQSPTHLIKTRGQQVTLRCSPKSGHDTVSWYQQALGQGPQFIFQYYEEEERQRGNFPDRFSGHQFPNYSSELNVNALLLGDSALYLCASSVGGARETQYFGPGTRLLVL.

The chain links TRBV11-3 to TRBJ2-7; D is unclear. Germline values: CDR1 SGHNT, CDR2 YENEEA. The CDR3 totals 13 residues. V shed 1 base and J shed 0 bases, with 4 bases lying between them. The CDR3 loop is CASSLGGSYEQYF. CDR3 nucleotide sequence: TGTGCCAGCAGCTTAGGAGGCTCCTACGAGCAGTACTTC.

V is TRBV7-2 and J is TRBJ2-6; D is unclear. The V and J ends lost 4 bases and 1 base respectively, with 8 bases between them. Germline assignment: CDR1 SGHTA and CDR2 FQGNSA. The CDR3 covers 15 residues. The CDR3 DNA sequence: TGTGCCAGCAGCTCCTCAACTTCTGGGGCCAACGTCCTGACTTTC. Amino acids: CASSSSTSGANVLTF.

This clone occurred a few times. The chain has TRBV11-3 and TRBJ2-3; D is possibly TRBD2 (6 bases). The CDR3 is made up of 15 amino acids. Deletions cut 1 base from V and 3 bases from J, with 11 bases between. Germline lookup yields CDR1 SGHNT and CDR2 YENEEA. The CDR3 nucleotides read TGTGCCAGCAGCTTAGTTTCGCTAGCGACAGATACGCAGTATTTT. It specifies CASSLVSLATDTQYF.

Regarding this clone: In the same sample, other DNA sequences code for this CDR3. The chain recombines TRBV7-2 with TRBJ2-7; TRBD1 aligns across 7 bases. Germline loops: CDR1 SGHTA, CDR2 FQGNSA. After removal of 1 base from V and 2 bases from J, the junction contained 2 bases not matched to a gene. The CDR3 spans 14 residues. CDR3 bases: TGTGCCAGCAGCTTAGGCCAGGGGGCCTACGAGCAGTACTTC. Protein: CASSLGQGAYEQYF.

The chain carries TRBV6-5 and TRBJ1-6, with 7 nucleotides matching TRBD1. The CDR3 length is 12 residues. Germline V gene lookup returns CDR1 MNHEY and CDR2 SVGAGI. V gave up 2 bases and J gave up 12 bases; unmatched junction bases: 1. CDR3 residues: CASSYHRGPLHF. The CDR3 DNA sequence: TGTGCCAGCAGTTACCACAGGGGACCCCTCCACTTT.

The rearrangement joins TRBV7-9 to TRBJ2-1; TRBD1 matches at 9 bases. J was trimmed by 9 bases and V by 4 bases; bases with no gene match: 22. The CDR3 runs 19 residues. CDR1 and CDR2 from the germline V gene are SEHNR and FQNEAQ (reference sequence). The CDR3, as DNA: TGTGCCAGCAGCTCCCGACTTCCGGGACAGGGAGCGGGGAAGGTTGAGCAGTTCTTC. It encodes CASSSRLPGQGAGKVEQFF. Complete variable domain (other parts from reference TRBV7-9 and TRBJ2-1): DTGVSQNPRHKITKRGQNVTFRCDPISEHNRLYWYRQTLGQGPEFLTYFQNEAQLEKSRLLSDRFSAERPKGSFSTLEIQRTEQGDSAMYLCASSSRLPGQGAGKVEQFFGPGTRLTVL.

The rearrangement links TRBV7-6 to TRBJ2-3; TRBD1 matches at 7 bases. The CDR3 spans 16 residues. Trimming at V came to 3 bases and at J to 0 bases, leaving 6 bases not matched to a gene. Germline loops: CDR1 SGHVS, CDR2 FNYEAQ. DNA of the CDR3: TGTGCCAGCAGCTTGGGGACAGCACAGAGCACAGATACGCAGTATTTT. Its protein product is CASSLGTAQSTDTQYF.

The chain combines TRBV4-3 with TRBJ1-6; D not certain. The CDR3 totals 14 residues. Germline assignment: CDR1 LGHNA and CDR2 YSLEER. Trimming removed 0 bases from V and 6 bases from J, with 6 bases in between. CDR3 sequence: CASSQESVNSPLHF. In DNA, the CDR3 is TGCGCCAGCAGCCAAGAATCCGTTAATTCACCCCTCCACTTT.

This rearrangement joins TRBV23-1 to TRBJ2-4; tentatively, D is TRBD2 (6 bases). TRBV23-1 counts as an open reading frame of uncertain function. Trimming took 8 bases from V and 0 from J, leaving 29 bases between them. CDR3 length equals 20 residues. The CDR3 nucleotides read TGCGCCAGCGGAATCGGGGGACGGGTGGGAGAACGACTAGCCAAAAACATTCAGTACTTC. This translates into CASGIGGRVGERLAKNIQYF.

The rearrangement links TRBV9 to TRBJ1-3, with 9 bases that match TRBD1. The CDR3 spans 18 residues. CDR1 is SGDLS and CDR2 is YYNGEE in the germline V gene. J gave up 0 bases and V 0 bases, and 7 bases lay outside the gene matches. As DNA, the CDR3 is TGTGCCAGCAGCGTAGACCACAGGGGGCGAGGCTCTGGAAACACCATATATTTT. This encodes CASSVDHRGRGSGNTIYF.

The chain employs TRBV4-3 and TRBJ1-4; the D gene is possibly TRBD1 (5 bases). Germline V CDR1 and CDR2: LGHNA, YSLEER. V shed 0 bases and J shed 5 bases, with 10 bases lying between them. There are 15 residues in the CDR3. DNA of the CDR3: TGCGCCAGCAGCCAAGATACGGGGGACAATGAAAAACTGTTTTTT. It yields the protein CASSQDTGDNEKLFF.

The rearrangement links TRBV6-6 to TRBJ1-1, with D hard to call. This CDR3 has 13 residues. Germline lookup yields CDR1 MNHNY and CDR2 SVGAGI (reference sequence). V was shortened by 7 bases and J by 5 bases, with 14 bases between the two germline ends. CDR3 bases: TGTGCCAGCAACCTCGCCCCGGGTACTGAAGCTTTCTTT. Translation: CASNLAPGTEAFF.

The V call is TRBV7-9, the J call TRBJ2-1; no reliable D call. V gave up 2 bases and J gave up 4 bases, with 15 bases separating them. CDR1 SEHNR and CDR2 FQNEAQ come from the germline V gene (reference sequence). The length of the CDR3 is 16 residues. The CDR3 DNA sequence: TGTGCCAGCAGCTTATCTCTCCACAGTAGTTACAATGAGCAGTTCTTC. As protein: CASSLSLHSSYNEQFF.

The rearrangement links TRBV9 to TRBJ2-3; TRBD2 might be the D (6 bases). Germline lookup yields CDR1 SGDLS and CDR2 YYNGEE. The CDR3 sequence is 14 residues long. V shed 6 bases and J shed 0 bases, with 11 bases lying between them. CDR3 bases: TGTGCCAGCAATACCGGGACTAGCACAGATACGCAGTATTTT. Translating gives CASNTGTSTDTQYF.